This is a list of T cell receptor beta chains from one sample in a study of blood T cell repertoires in COVID-19. Using immunoSEQ multiplex PCR, the repertoire was profiled, and TCRdb retains in-frame clones only, with some absent. Here the sample spans 220,000 or so clones, roughly 84% being singletons. The sample taken for sequencing was peripheral blood. These receptors came from an elderly woman with acute or convalescent COVID-19. CDR3s include the opening cysteine and the closing phenylalanine or tryptophan. D genes are given only for firm matches. Size is stated for part of the rows, as once, few or many counts, or as a class when the clone is expanded.

CDR3 DNA: TGTGCCAGCCGACCATTCACCTTACAGGGTCATGGCTACACCTTC
CDR3 protein: CASRPFTLQGHGYTF
J gene: TRBJ1-2
CDR3 length: 15
D gene: .
V gene: TRBV6-5
clone size: .

CDR3 DNA: TGCAGCGTTGTAAATCACAGGGACACAGATACGCAGTATTTT
CDR3 protein: CSVVNHRDTDTQYF
J gene: TRBJ2-3
CDR3 length: 14
D gene: .
V gene: TRBV29-1
clone size: .

CDR3 DNA: TGCGCCAGCAGCTTGCCGGGACTAATGTACAATGAGCAGTTCTTC
CDR3 protein: CASSLPGLMYNEQFF
J gene: TRBJ2-1
CDR3 length: 15
D gene: TRBD2
V gene: TRBV5-1
clone size: .

CDR3 DNA: TGTGCCAGCAGAAAAACAGGGATGCCGGTGAACACTGAAGCTTTCTTT
CDR3 protein: CASRKTGMPVNTEAFF
J gene: TRBJ1-1
CDR3 length: 16
D gene: .
V gene: TRBV6-4
clone size: once

CDR3 DNA: TGCAGCGTTGGAGGCAGGGGCAATCAGCCCCAGCATTTT
CDR3 protein: CSVGGRGNQPQHF
J gene: TRBJ1-5
CDR3 length: 13
D gene: .
V gene: TRBV29-1
clone size: .

CDR3 DNA: TGTGCCAGCAGCCCAGGAGGAGGGCCCACCGGGGAGCTGTTTTTT
CDR3 protein: CASSPGGGPTGELFF
J gene: TRBJ2-2
CDR3 length: 15
D gene: .
V gene: TRBV7-2
clone size: .

CDR3 DNA: TGTGCCAGCAGTTTATCGACAGGGCTTAACTATGGCTACACCTTC
CDR3 protein: CASSLSTGLNYGYTF
J gene: TRBJ1-2
CDR3 length: 15
D gene: TRBD1
V gene: TRBV28
clone size: once

CDR3 DNA: TGTGCCAGCAGCCCCCAGGGGGGCCGGAACACTGAAGCTTTCTTT
CDR3 protein: CASSPQGGRNTEAFF
J gene: TRBJ1-1
CDR3 length: 15
D gene: TRBD1
V gene: TRBV5-8
clone size: .

CDR3 DNA: TGTGCCAGCAGCTTAGTCGCGTCGGGTGGGGGAGGAGCAGATACGCAGTATTTT
CDR3 protein: CASSLVASGGGGADTQYF
J gene: TRBJ2-3
CDR3 length: 18
D gene: .
V gene: TRBV7-3
clone size: .

CDR3 DNA: TGTGCCAGCAGCCGGGGACAAAATCAGCCCCAGCATTTT
CDR3 protein: CASSRGQNQPQHF
J gene: TRBJ1-5
CDR3 length: 13
D gene: .
V gene: TRBV7-3
clone size: .

CDR3 DNA: TGCGCCAGCAGCTTGGGGATCGGGACAGGAGCCTACGAGCAGTACTTC
CDR3 protein: CASSLGIGTGAYEQYF
J gene: TRBJ2-7
CDR3 length: 16
D gene: TRBD1
V gene: TRBV5-1
clone size: once

CDR3 DNA: TGCGCCAGCTCGGTGGGGACAGCGAACACTGAAGCTTTCTTT
CDR3 protein: CASSVGTANTEAFF
J gene: TRBJ1-1
CDR3 length: 14
D gene: TRBD1
V gene: TRBV5-1
clone size: .

CDR3 DNA: TGTGCCAGCAGCCGCCCCGGACAGGGGGAGGTGAACACTGAAGCTTTCTTT
CDR3 protein: CASSRPGQGEVNTEAFF
J gene: TRBJ1-1
CDR3 length: 17
D gene: TRBD1
V gene: TRBV6-2/TRBV6-3
clone size: .

CDR3 DNA: TGTGCCAGTAGTATAGACGCTAGCGGGGGTTTGGATACGCAGTATTTT
CDR3 protein: CASSIDASGGLDTQYF
J gene: TRBJ2-3
CDR3 length: 16
D gene: TRBD2
V gene: TRBV19
clone size: once

CDR3 DNA: TGTGCCAGCAGCCCCCGAACGCGGGAGACCCAGTACTTC
CDR3 protein: CASSPRTRETQYF
J gene: TRBJ2-5
CDR3 length: 13
D gene: .
V gene: TRBV11-2
clone size: .

CDR3 DNA: TGTGCCAGCTCAAGCGGGACAGGCCTTCTCCAAGAGACCCAGTACTTC
CDR3 protein: CASSSGTGLLQETQYF
J gene: TRBJ2-5
CDR3 length: 16
D gene: .
V gene: TRBV27
clone size: .

CDR3 DNA: TGTGCCAGCAGCTTAGTGCAGGGTTTGCACTACAATGAGCAGTTCTTC
CDR3 protein: CASSLVQGLHYNEQFF
J gene: TRBJ2-1
CDR3 length: 16
D gene: .
V gene: TRBV7-9
clone size: .

CDR3 DNA: TGTGCCAGCAGAGGGGACTATAATGAAAAACTGTTTTTT
CDR3 protein: CASRGDYNEKLFF
J gene: TRBJ1-4
CDR3 length: 13
D gene: .
V gene: TRBV2
clone size: .

CDR3 DNA: TGTGCCAGCAGTCACGGCGGGGGGGCCTACAATGAGCAGTTCTTC
CDR3 protein: CASSHGGGAYNEQFF
J gene: TRBJ2-1
CDR3 length: 15
D gene: TRBD2
V gene: TRBV28
clone size: .

CDR3 DNA: TGTGCCAGCAGCCCTCTCAGCTATGGCTACACCTTC
CDR3 protein: CASSPLSYGYTF
J gene: TRBJ1-2
CDR3 length: 12
D gene: .
V gene: TRBV6-2/TRBV6-3
clone size: .

CDR3 DNA: TGTGCCAGTAGTATTGACGGGGGAGGGAGAACACGCGGCCCTGAAGCTTTCTTT
CDR3 protein: CASSIDGGGRTRGPEAFF
J gene: TRBJ1-1
CDR3 length: 18
D gene: .
V gene: TRBV19
clone size: few

CDR3 DNA: TGTGCCAGCAGTTTAACGAGGACAGGGTCGGATCAGCCCCAGCATTTT
CDR3 protein: CASSLTRTGSDQPQHF
J gene: TRBJ1-5
CDR3 length: 16
D gene: TRBD1
V gene: TRBV27
clone size: .

CDR3 DNA: TGTGCCAGCAGCAGTACAGGGTTTTCCCACTACGAGCAGTACTTC
CDR3 protein: CASSSTGFSHYEQYF
J gene: TRBJ2-7
CDR3 length: 15
D gene: .
V gene: TRBV5-4
clone size: .

CDR3 DNA: TGTGCCAGCAGCTTAGAGGGACAGCTTTATAATTCACCCCTCCACTTT
CDR3 protein: CASSLEGQLYNSPLHF
J gene: TRBJ1-6
CDR3 length: 16
D gene: TRBD1
V gene: TRBV11-2
clone size: few

CDR3 DNA: TGCAGTGCTAGTAGCGGGGGGGACACCGGGGAGCTGTTTTTT
CDR3 protein: CSASSGGDTGELFF
J gene: TRBJ2-2
CDR3 length: 14
D gene: TRBD2
V gene: TRBV20-1
clone size: .

CDR3 DNA: TGTGCCAGCAGCCTCTACACGGACACCCGAGGAGGCTACACCTTC
CDR3 protein: CASSLYTDTRGGYTF
J gene: TRBJ1-2
CDR3 length: 15
D gene: .
V gene: TRBV9
clone size: .

CDR3 DNA: TGTGCCAGCAGCCCCCGGGAGGGCGGGGGTTCACCCCTCCACTTT
CDR3 protein: CASSPREGGGSPLHF
J gene: TRBJ1-6
CDR3 length: 15
D gene: .
V gene: TRBV9
clone size: .

CDR3 DNA: TGTGCCAGCAGCTTGTTAGGGGGAACTAATGAAAAACTGTTTTTT
CDR3 protein: CASSLLGGTNEKLFF
J gene: TRBJ1-4
CDR3 length: 15
D gene: .
V gene: TRBV5-6
clone size: .

CDR3 DNA: TGTGCCAGCAGTGCCCCCGGGACAGGGGGCACTGAAGCTTTCTTT
CDR3 protein: CASSAPGTGGTEAFF
J gene: TRBJ1-1
CDR3 length: 15
D gene: TRBD1
V gene: TRBV28
clone size: .

CDR3 DNA: TGTGCCAGCAGCTTACAGTTCTCGGGGTTGGGCAATCAGCCCCAGCATTTT
CDR3 protein: CASSLQFSGLGNQPQHF
J gene: TRBJ1-5
CDR3 length: 17
D gene: .
V gene: TRBV7-2
clone size: .

CDR3 DNA: TGTGCCAGCAGCTTAGGTACAGGGAATTCACCCCTCCACTTT
CDR3 protein: CASSLGTGNSPLHF
J gene: TRBJ1-6
CDR3 length: 14
D gene: .
V gene: TRBV7-9
clone size: .

CDR3 DNA: TGTGCCAGCAGTTCCGGACTTTATGGCTACACCTTC
CDR3 protein: CASSSGLYGYTF
J gene: TRBJ1-2
CDR3 length: 12
D gene: .
V gene: TRBV28
clone size: .

CDR3 DNA: TGTGCCAGCAGCGTAGATCGGAACACCATATATTTT
CDR3 protein: CASSVDRNTIYF
J gene: TRBJ1-3
CDR3 length: 12
D gene: .
V gene: TRBV9
clone size: .

CDR3 DNA: TGTGCCAGCAGTTACCGGTCGGGGGGCAGTGGCTACACCTTC
CDR3 protein: CASSYRSGGSGYTF
J gene: TRBJ1-2
CDR3 length: 14
D gene: .
V gene: TRBV6-5
clone size: .

CDR3 DNA: TGTGCCAGTAGTAGAGACAGGGTAACGTTGAACACCGGGGAGCTGTTTTTT
CDR3 protein: CASSRDRVTLNTGELFF
J gene: TRBJ2-2
CDR3 length: 17
D gene: TRBD1
V gene: TRBV19
clone size: .

CDR3 DNA: TGCAGTGCTAGTCGAGGTGGCAGTCTGAACACTGAAGCTTTCTTT
CDR3 protein: CSASRGGSLNTEAFF
J gene: TRBJ1-1
CDR3 length: 15
D gene: .
V gene: TRBV20-1
clone size: .

CDR3 DNA: TGTGCCAGCAGTTTTGGGGGGTACGGCTATACCTTC
CDR3 protein: CASSFGGYGYTF
J gene: TRBJ1-2
CDR3 length: 12
D gene: .
V gene: TRBV12-3/TRBV12-4
clone size: .

CDR3 DNA: TGTGCCAGCAGTTCAGGGGACACAGATACGCAGTATTTT
CDR3 protein: CASSSGDTDTQYF
J gene: TRBJ2-3
CDR3 length: 13
D gene: .
V gene: TRBV2
clone size: .